A single sample gave rise to the 16 T cell receptor beta chains below, sequenced in a study of brain T cells in children with intractable seizures. This table comes from immunoSEQ multiplex PCR, and its TCRdb copy is limited to in-frame clones, with some not included. The repertoire consists of about 120,000 clones, with roughly 92% occurring once and the leading ten covering under 4.5%. This specimen consisted of peripheral blood, obtained at surgery. Source of these receptors: a boy younger than two with hemimegalencephaly and intractable seizures.

The genes are TRBV28 and TRBJ2-3, with D unclear. Trimming removed 5 bases from V and 9 bases from J, with 12 bases in between. The CDR3 runs to 12 residues. Germline-derived CDR1 and CDR2 are MDHEN and SYDVKM. CDR3 bases: TGTGCCAGCAGTGCAAGGATGTGGACGCAGTATTTT. Its protein product is CASSARMWTQYF. Supplemented by reference TRBV28 and TRBJ2-3, the full variable domain reads DVKVTQSSRYLVKRTGEKVFLECVQDMDHENMFWYRQDPGLGLRLIYFSYDVKMKEKGDIPEGYSVSREKKERFSLILESASTNQTSMYLCASSARMWTQYFGPGTRLTVL.

The chain couples TRBV6-5 to TRBJ2-7; the D gene is possibly TRBD1 (6 bases). Trimming pared 0 bases from V and 2 bases from J, leaving 11 bases between. Germline CDR1 is MNHEY and CDR2 is SVGAGI. This CDR3 has 15 amino acids. The CDR3 sequence: CASSYSGDRTYEQYF. Here the CDR3 DNA reads TGTGCCAGCAGTTACTCGGGAGACAGGACCTACGAGCAGTACTTC.

The chain is built from TRBV27 and TRBJ2-3; D gene uncertain. CDR3 length: 15 residues. From germline, CDR1 is MNHEY and CDR2 SMNVEV (reference sequence). V gave up 2 bases and J gave up 2 bases, with 11 bases separating them. DNA for the CDR3: TGTGCCAGCAGTTTACGCGTCCCGCTCACAGATACGCAGTATTTT. Its protein is CASSLRVPLTDTQYF.

J is TRBJ2-2 and V is TRBV10-1; D is perhaps TRBD1 (6 bases). V was cut by 4 bases and J by 1 base, with 7 bases left in between. Germline V lookup: CDR1 WNHNN, CDR2 SYGVQD (reference sequence). This CDR3 has 14 amino acids. The CDR3: CASSGGLNTGELFF. In DNA, the CDR3 is TGCGCCAGCAGTGGGGGGCTGAACACCGGGGAGCTGTTTTTT.

The chain has TRBV5-1 and TRBJ2-5, with D unclear. This CDR3 comprises 15 residues. The germline V and J ends were trimmed by 3 bases and 1 base, with 13 bases remaining between them. Germline CDR1 reads SGHRS; CDR2 reads YFSETQ. The CDR3 reads CASSSVLETQETQYF. In nucleotides, the CDR3 is TGCGCCAGCAGCTCGGTTCTGGAGACCCAAGAGACCCAGTACTTC. Full variable domain (remainder filled in from reference TRBV5-1 and TRBJ2-5): KAGVTQTPRYLIKTRGQQVTLSCSPISGHRSVSWYQQTPGQGLQFLFEYFSETQRNKGNFPGRFSGRQFSNSRSEMNVSTLELGDSALYLCASSSVLETQETQYFGPGTRLLVL.

The V and J genes are TRBV5-4 and TRBJ2-7; TRBD1 might be the D (5 bases). The germline gives CDR1 SGHNT, CDR2 YYREEE (reference sequence). The V gene lost 6 bases and the J gene lost 5 bases, with 12 bases spanning the gap. The CDR3 extends over 12 amino acids. The CDR3 loop reads CASKGAGDEQYF. CDR3 in DNA: TGTGCCAGCAAAGGGGCAGGCGACGAGCAGTACTTC.

A word on this clone: Distinct nucleotide sequences in the sample also encode this CDR3. The gene calls are TRBV28 and TRBJ2-1; D not resolved. Germline-derived CDR1 and CDR2 are MDHEN and SYDVKM. CDR3 length equals 12 residues. V gave up 5 bases and J gave up 0 bases, with 2 bases separating them. The CDR3 DNA reads TGTGCCAGCAGTCCCTCCTACAATGAGCAGTTCTTC. Protein product: CASSPSYNEQFF.

This chain uses TRBV7-3 with TRBJ2-7, with TRBD1 identical over 7 bases. V lost 5 bases and J lost 2; bases outside the gene matches: 9. The CDR3 runs 15 residues. The germline CDR1 and CDR2 sequences are SGHTA and FQGTGA. Written as DNA, the CDR3 is TGTGCCAGCAGCCCCCAGACAGGGCCCACCTACGAGCAGTACTTC. The encoded protein is CASSPQTGPTYEQYF. Drawing the rest from reference TRBV7-3 and TRBJ2-7, the complete variable domain is GAGVSQTPSNKVTEKGKYVELRCDPISGHTALYWYRQSLGQGPEFLIYFQGTGAADDSGLPNDRFFAVRPEGSVSTLKIQRTERGDSAVYLCASSPQTGPTYEQYFGPGTRLTVT.

V usage is TRBV28 and J usage is TRBJ2-2; D remains unclear. V was cut by 8 bases and J by 4 bases, with 8 bases left in between. The germline V gene encodes CDR1 MDHEN and CDR2 SYDVKM. The CDR3 runs to 12 residues. DNA of the CDR3: TGTGCCAGCGAGTCCGCCACCGGGGAGCTGTTTTTT. This codes for CASESATGELFF.

The DNA for the CDR3 is TGTGCCAGCAGCCAAGTTTTGCTTTTGATGGCATCCTACGAGCAGTACTTC. This gives the protein CASSQVLLLMASYEQYF. The chain couples TRBV14 to TRBJ2-7; D is undetermined. The germline V gene encodes CDR1 SGHDN and CDR2 FVKESK. V was clipped by 1 base and J by 1 base, with 17 bases between them. CDR3 size: 17 residues.

The chain couples TRBV7-3 to TRBJ2-5; D ambiguous. Trimming stripped 0 bases from V and 0 bases from J, with 2 bases between. CDR3 length: 13 amino acids. Germline values: CDR1 SGHTA, CDR2 FQGTGA. The CDR3: CASSLTYQETQYF. The CDR3 DNA reads TGTGCCAGCAGCTTAACGTACCAAGAGACCCAGTACTTC. The full variable domain, completed using reference TRBV7-3 and TRBJ2-5, is GAGVSQTPSNKVTEKGKYVELRCDPISGHTALYWYRQSLGQGPEFLIYFQGTGAADDSGLPNDRFFAVRPEGSVSTLKIQRTERGDSAVYLCASSLTYQETQYFGPGTRLLVL.

Only a few counts were recorded for this clone. V is TRBV7-2 and J is TRBJ1-2, with D hard to call. V gave up 3 bases and J gave up 2 bases, with 4 bases separating them. The CDR3 loop spans 12 amino acids. CDR1 is SGHTA and CDR2 is FQGNSA in the germline V gene. The CDR3 is CASSLGNYGYTF. The CDR3 DNA follows: TGTGCCAGCAGCTTGGGGAACTATGGCTACACCTTC.

J is TRBJ2-7 and V is TRBV9; no reliable D call. This CDR3 region has 14 residues. Germline CDR1 SGDLS, CDR2 YYNGEE. V lost 3 bases and J 5 bases, leaving 15 bases between the germline ends. The CDR3 loop reads CASSALPRSDEQYF. In DNA, the CDR3 is TGTGCCAGCAGCGCTCTCCCCAGGAGTGACGAGCAGTACTTC.

The rearrangement joins TRBV6-5 to TRBJ1-3; D possibly corresponds to TRBD1 (5 bases). V lost 0 bases and J lost 3, with 6 bases in between. Germline values: CDR1 MNHEY, CDR2 SVGAGI. This CDR3 contains 14 residues. DNA of the CDR3: TGTGCCAGCAGTTACTCAGGGGTTGGAAACACCATATATTTT. Encoded protein: CASSYSGVGNTIYF.

This sequence joins TRBV6-6 and TRBJ1-2; TRBD1 aligns across 8 bases. The V gene end was trimmed by 5 bases and the J gene end by 0 bases; junction bases not matched to a gene: 11. The CDR3 covers 17 residues. CDR1 is MNHNY, CDR2 SVGAGI, per germline (reference sequence). Here the CDR3 DNA reads TGTGCCAGCAGTCCCCGGACAGGGATGGACCCTAACTATGGCTACACCTTC. Its protein is CASSPRTGMDPNYGYTF.

V usage is TRBV7-8 and J usage is TRBJ1-5; tentatively, D is TRBD1 (6 bases). This CDR3 is 15 amino acids long. Germline loops: CDR1 SGHVS, CDR2 FQNEAQ. The ends were cut back, 1 base at V and 6 bases at J, with 13 bases in the middle. The CDR3 DNA is TGTGCCAGCAGCTTAGGGTTGGGGGCGCGTCAGCCCCAGCATTTT. Its translation is CASSLGLGARQPQHF. Full variable domain (remainder filled in from reference TRBV7-8 and TRBJ1-5): GAGVSQSPRYKVAKRGQDVALRCDPISGHVSLFWYQQALGQGPEFLTYFQNEAQLDKSGLPSDRFFAERPEGSVSTLKIQRTQQEDSAVYLCASSLGLGARQPQHFGDGTRLSIL.